This T cell receptor beta chain was identified in a study of cytomegalovirus exposure and HLA in healthy donors. This clone has more than one count but fewer than ten. This CDR3 spans 14 amino acids. From germline, CDR1 is LGHNA and CDR2 YSLEER. Trimming at V came to 5 bases and at J to 6 bases, leaving 7 bases not matched to a gene. PCR employed 60 Vbeta and 13 Jbeta primers. TCRdb's copy holds only in-frame clones and misses some; the assay was immunoSEQ multiplex PCR. This table holds about 150,000 clones, approximately 60% found once. This TCR derives from a woman in her thirties or forties in good health and CMV-seronegative. The J gene is TRBJ2-3, the V gene TRBV4-3, with 8 positions matching TRBD2. The specimen sequenced was PBMCs. The CDR3 loop is CASSGAGGRDTQYF. CDR3 nucleotide sequence: TGCGCCAGCAGCGGGGCGGGGGGCCGGGATACGCAGTATTTT.